The clone carrying this T cell receptor beta chain was seen a single time. The antigen remains undetermined. This sample stems from a study of cytomegalovirus exposure and HLA in healthy donors. V lost 2 bases and J lost 6; bases outside the gene matches: 9. Germline values: CDR1 MNHNY, CDR2 SVGAGI (reference sequence). The CDR3 runs 16 residues. General observations from the study: DRB1 showed the most TCR associations and HLA-C the fewest in a later analysis, as rates varied by HLA locus. Reports showed the classifier diagnosing cytomegalovirus status with high specificity and sensitivity.

Vbeta (60) and Jbeta (13) primers were used in the PCR. TCRdb keeps only in-frame clones here, not all; method: immunoSEQ multiplex PCR. This table has 120,000 or so clones, roughly 77% appearing once. The chain carries TRBV6-6 and TRBJ2-3; 9 bases match TRBD2. The origin of this receptor is a man younger than 30 in good health and CMV-seronegative. Sequences were obtained from PBMCs. As DNA, the CDR3 is TGTGCCAGCAGTTACACCAGTAGCGGGGGCAGGGATACGCAGTATTTT. Residues: CASSYTSSGGRDTQYF.